This TCR beta chain was retrieved from a study of blood T cell repertoires in COVID-19. In the study overall: There were acute and convalescent COVID-19 samples, and they came from the United States, Italy and Spain.

Germline CDR1 SGHRS, CDR2 YFSETQ. The CDR3 runs 14 residues. Trimming left V 1 base short and J 6 bases short, with 13 bases between. This clone has a handful of counts. The data were produced by immunoSEQ multiplex PCR, yet TCRdb's version contains in-frame clones alone and is incomplete. The repertoire includes more than 250,000 clones, roughly 88% of them detected once, and about 2% sits in the top ten. The study drew participants aged 18 to 89 years from roughly 25 US areas. Participants' own reports of clinical history determined their cohort assignment. The chain couples TRBV5-1 to TRBJ1-2, with D tentatively TRBD1 (5 bases). The sequencing input was PBMCs or T cells enriched from blood (not recorded which). The sequence was collected from a man younger than 45 who had recovered from COVID-19. The CDR3 loop is CASSLKGMLDGYTF. Written as DNA, the CDR3 is TGCGCCAGCAGCTTGAAGGGGATGCTCGATGGCTACACCTTC. Looking up the rest from reference TRBV5-1 and TRBJ1-2 gives the full variable domain: KAGVTQTPRYLIKTRGQQVTLSCSPISGHRSVSWYQQTPGQGLQFLFEYFSETQRNKGNFPGRFSGRQFSNSRSEMNVSTLELGDSALYLCASSLKGMLDGYTFGSGTRLTVV.